This T cell receptor beta chain was identified during a study of persistence of HIV-infected CD4 T cells. Study observations and caveats: TCR oligoclonality correlated with proviral oligoclonality in the same sorted populations. TCR analyses could not target the rare provirus-carrying CMV-responding cells.

V lost 4 bases and J lost 2, with 12 bases in between. The CDR3 extends over 14 amino acids. Germline CDR1 reads MNHEY; CDR2 reads SVGAGI. This clone has a handful of counts. Its antigen remains unidentified. An overlapping HIV-1 Gag peptide pool stimulated these cells at about 0.91 ug/peptide/mL. Sorted nonresponding memory CD4+ T cells were CD40L-negative, CD69-negative, CD45RO-high. CD4+ T cell counts exceeded 400 cells/uL; CMV serology was positive. Sequencing used immunoSEQ version 4 in survey mode. Generated by immunoSEQ multiplex PCR, the TCRdb table keeps only in-frame clones and is missing some. The data show about 41,000 clones, 70% to 80% seen once.

The origin of this receptor is an adult man with HIV who was CMV-seropositive. The specimen was CD4+ T cells sorted from PBMCs after roughly 20-hour stimulation, collected from a patient who received antiretroviral therapy. The chain is built from TRBV6-5 and TRBJ2-7, with no clear D. CDR3 loop: CASSSPLPPYEQYF. CDR3 nucleotides: TGTGCCAGCAGTTCTCCCCTTCCCCCCTACGAGCAGTACTTC.